The clone carrying this T cell receptor (beta chain) was recorded a few times. This sample was included in a study of blood T cell repertoires in COVID-19. Study as a whole: Spain, Italy and the United States supplied samples that represented acute and convalescent COVID-19. The cDNA or gDNA used as material had been derived from T cells, B-cell-depleted T cells, or PBMCs.

Per the authors' pipeline: Researchers report that nucleated cell counts were estimated from reference gene primer amplification. Sequencing was performed with immunoSEQ multiplex PCR; in TCRdb, only in-frame clones are kept and a portion is missing. V, J and clone size derive from that table, while D and trimming were established from the DNA sequence. Of about 80,000 clones listed, 88% were seen once; the top ten hold approximately 6.8%. Looked up from germline, CDR1 is LNHDA and CDR2 is SQIVND (reference sequence). The V end lost 1 base, the J end lost 5 bases, and 17 bases lay between the germline ends. CDR3 length: 16 amino acids.

The TCR sequence derives from a woman of 80 years or more with acute or convalescent COVID-19. The chain recombines TRBV19 with TRBJ1-2; perhaps TRBD1 as D (6 bases). The material sequenced was peripheral blood. The CDR3: CASSIAGGRMNYGYTF. The CDR3 nucleotides read TGTGCCAGTAGTATAGCGGGGGGGCGCATGAATTATGGCTACACCTTC.